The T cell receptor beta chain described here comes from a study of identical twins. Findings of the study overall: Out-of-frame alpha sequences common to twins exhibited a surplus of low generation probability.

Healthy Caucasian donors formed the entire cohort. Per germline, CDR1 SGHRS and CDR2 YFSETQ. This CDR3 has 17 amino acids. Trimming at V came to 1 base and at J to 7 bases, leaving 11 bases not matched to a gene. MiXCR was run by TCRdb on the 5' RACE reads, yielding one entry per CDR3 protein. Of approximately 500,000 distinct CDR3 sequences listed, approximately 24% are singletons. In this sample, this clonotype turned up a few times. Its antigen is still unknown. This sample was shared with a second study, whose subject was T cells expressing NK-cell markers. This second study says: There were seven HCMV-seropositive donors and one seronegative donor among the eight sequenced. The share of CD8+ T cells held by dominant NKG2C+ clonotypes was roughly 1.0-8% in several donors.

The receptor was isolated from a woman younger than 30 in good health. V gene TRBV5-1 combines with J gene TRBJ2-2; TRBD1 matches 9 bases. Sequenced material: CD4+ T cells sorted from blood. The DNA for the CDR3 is TGCGCCAGCAGCTTGAGACTCAACAGGGGGCTGATCGGGGAGCTGTTTTTT. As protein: CASSLRLNRGLIGELFF. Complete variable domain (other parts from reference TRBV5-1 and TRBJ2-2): KAGVTQTPRYLIKTRGQQVTLSCSPISGHRSVSWYQQTPGQGLQFLFEYFSETQRNKGNFPGRFSGRQFSNSRSEMNVSTLELGDSALYLCASSLRLNRGLIGELFFGEGSRLTVL.